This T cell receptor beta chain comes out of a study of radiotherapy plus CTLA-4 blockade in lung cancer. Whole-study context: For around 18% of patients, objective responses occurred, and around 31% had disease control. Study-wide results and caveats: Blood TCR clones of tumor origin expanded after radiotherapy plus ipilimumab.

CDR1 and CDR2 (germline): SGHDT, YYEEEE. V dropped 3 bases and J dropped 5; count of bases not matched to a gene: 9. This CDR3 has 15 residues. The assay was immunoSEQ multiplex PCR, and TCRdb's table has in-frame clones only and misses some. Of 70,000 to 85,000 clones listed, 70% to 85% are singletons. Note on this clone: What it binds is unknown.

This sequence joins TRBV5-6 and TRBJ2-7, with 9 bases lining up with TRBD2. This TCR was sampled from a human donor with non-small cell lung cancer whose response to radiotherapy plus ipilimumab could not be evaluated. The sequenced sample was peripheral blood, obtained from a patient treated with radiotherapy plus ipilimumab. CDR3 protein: CASSYISGRGDEQYF. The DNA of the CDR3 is TGTGCCAGCAGCTATATTAGCGGGAGAGGGGACGAGCAGTACTTC.